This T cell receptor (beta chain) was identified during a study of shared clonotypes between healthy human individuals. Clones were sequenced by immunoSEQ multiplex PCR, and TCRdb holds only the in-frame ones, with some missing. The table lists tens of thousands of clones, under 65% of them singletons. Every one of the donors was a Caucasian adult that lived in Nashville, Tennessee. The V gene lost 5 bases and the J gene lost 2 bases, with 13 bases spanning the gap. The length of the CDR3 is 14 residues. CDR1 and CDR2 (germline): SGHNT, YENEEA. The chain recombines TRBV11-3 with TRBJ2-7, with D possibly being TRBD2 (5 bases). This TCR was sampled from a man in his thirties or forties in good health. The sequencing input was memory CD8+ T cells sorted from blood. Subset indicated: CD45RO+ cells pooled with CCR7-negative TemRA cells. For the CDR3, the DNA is TGTGCCAGCAGCCCCCGGGAAGGGACCTACGAGCAGTACTTC. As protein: CASSPREGTYEQYF.